This paragraph reports one TCR beta chain. Its antigen is currently unknown. These data originate in a study of monozygotic twins with inflammatory bowel disease. Findings of the study overall: Repertoire similarity did not separate concordant from discordant twins, possibly from limited power.

From its re-call of the 5' RACE reads, TCRdb lists each CDR3 protein once, without DNA. Its table records approximately 330,000 distinct CDR3 sequences. Looked up from germline, CDR1 is SNHLY and CDR2 is FYNNEI. The CDR3 covers 18 residues. Sequenced: blood. The clonotype comes from a human donor with ulcerative colitis or Crohn's disease, or a healthy co-twin of an affected twin (not recorded which). The chain employs TRBV2 and TRBJ2-7; TCRdb names TRBD2, which stays unverified in the absence of DNA. CDR3 sequence reads: CASSEALPASGRAYEQYF.